The sequence of this TCR beta chain was determined in a study of tissue T cells after allogeneic stem cell transplantation. Some clones are missing from TCRdb's copy, which holds only in-frame ones; the method was immunoSEQ multiplex PCR. This sample has fewer than 30,000 clones, with roughly 85% found just once. V gave up 0 bases and J gave up 6 bases, with 9 bases separating them. The length of the CDR3 is 13 residues. Germline values: CDR1 MNHEY, CDR2 SMNVEV (reference sequence). As concerns this clone: No antigen is known for it.

Study-wide points: Which tissue TCRs were alloreactive or antigen-specific was not determined. Some clones might be persisting host cells. This small cohort was clinically heterogeneous, and sampling depth was a limitation. In patients and mice, blood and spleen missed much of tissue repertoire.

The sample was blood, taken before transplantation. The sequence derives from a woman between 18 and 55 years old who later had graft-versus-host disease after an allogeneic stem cell transplant. The rearrangement uses TRBV27 and TRBJ2-7; D not certain. This CDR3 reads CASSLSRSGEQYF. In nucleotides, the CDR3 is TGTGCCAGCAGTTTATCGAGGTCAGGCGAGCAGTACTTC.